This TCR beta chain was found in a study of blood T cell repertoires in COVID-19. As processed by the authors: It was from reference gene primer amplification that nucleated cell counts were estimated. The table came from immunoSEQ multiplex PCR; TCRdb's copy has only in-frame clones and leaves some out. Clone size and the V and J calls come from that table; the DNA yielded D and trimming. Counted here are 350,000 to 500,000 clones, around nine tenths occurring once; the ten biggest clones make up approximately 1.3%. CDR1 is MDHEN and CDR2 is SYDVKM in the germline V gene. Trimming removed 4 bases from V and 3 bases from J, with 6 bases in between. The CDR3 covers 12 residues. Those enrolled, adults aged roughly 18 to 89 years, came from about two dozen US areas. Cohort assignment relied on participant-reported clinical history.

The sample taken for sequencing was PBMCs or T cells enriched from blood (not recorded which). The receptor comes from a woman in her late teens or twenties who had been exposed to COVID-19. V gene TRBV28 combines with J gene TRBJ1-1; D is unresolved. CDR3 nucleotides: TGTGCCAGCAGTTGGGAGGACACTGAAGCTTTCTTT. Amino acids: CASSWEDTEAFF.